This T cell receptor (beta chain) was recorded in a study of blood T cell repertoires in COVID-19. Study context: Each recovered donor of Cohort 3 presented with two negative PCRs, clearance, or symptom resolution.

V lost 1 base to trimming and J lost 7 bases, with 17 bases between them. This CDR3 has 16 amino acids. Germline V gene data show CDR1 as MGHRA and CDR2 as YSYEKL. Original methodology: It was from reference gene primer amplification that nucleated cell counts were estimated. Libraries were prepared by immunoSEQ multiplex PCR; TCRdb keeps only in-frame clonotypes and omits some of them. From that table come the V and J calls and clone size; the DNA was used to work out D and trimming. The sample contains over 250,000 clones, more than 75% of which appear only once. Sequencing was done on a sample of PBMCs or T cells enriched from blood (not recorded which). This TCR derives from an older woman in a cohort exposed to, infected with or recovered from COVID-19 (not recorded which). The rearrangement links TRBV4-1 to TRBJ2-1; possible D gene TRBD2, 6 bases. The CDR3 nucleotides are TGCGCCAGCAGCCAAGGGGAGGCAAGCGCCAGGAATGAGCAGTTCTTC. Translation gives CASSQGEASARNEQFF.